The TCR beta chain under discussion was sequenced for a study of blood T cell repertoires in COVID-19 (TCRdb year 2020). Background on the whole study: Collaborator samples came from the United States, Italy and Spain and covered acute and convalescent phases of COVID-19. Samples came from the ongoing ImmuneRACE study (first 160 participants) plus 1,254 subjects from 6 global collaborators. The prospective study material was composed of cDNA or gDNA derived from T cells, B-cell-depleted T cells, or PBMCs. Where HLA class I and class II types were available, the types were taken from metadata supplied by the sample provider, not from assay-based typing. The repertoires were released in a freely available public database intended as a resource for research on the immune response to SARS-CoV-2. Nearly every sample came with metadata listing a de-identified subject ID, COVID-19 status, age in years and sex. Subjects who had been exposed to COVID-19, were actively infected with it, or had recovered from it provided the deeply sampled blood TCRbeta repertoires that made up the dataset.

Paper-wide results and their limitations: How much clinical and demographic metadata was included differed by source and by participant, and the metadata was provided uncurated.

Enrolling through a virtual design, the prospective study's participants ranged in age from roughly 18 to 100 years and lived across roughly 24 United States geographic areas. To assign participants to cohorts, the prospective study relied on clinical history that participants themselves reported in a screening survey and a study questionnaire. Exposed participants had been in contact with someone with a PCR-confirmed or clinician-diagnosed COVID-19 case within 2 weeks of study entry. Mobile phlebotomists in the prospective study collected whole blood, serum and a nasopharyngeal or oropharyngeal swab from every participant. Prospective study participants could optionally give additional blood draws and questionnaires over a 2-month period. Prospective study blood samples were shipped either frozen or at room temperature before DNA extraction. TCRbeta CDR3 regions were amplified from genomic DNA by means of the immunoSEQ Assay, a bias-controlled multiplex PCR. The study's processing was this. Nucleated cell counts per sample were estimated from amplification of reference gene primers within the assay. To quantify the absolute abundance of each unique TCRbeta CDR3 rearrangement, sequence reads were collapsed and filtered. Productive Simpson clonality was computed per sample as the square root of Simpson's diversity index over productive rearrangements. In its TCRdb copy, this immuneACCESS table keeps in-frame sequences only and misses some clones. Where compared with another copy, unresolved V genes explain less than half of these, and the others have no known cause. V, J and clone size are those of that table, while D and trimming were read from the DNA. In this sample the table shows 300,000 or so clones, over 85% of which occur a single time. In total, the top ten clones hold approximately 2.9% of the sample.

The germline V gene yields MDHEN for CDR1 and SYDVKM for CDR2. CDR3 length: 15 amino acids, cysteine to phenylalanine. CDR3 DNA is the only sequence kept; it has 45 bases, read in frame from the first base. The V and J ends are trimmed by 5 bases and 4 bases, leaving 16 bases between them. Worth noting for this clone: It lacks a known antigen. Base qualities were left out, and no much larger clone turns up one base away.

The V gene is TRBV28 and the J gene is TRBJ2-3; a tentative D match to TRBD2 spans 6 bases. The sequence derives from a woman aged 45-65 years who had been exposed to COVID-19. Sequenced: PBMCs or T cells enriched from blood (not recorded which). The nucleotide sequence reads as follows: TGTGCCAGCAGTCCCCCCGGAGGAGGGGCAGATACGCAGTATTTT. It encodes CASSPPGGGADTQYF.